The source of this T cell receptor (beta chain) is a study of blood T cell repertoires in COVID-19. Across the study: From T cells, B-cell-depleted T cells, or PBMCs came the material, which was cDNA or gDNA.

A few counts support this clone. V shed 0 bases and J shed 3 bases, with 9 bases lying between them. This CDR3 comprises 14 residues. Germline assignment: CDR1 SGHKS and CDR2 YYEKEE (reference sequence). Original analysis: Amplified reference gene primers provided the basis for estimating nucleated cell counts. Sequenced by immunoSEQ multiplex PCR; TCRdb stores in-frame clones only, minus some. V, J and clone size are taken as reported in that table, and D and trimming were inferred from the DNA itself. The sample lists 100,000 to 150,000 clones; roughly 80% were seen once. The chain recombines TRBV5-5 with TRBJ1-1, with D unclear. The source is a woman aged 50 to 60 with acute or convalescent COVID-19. Sequencing used peripheral blood. CDR3 protein: CASSLALRDTEAFF. Written as DNA, the CDR3 is TGTGCCAGCAGCTTGGCCTTGAGGGACACTGAAGCTTTCTTT.